The entry below gives a single TCR beta chain sequence along with its context. The table lists this clone with a count of one. Which antigen it targets is not known. No much larger clone is present one base from it, and per-base qualities are unavailable. Libraries were built with the immunoSEQ multiplex PCR assay. Approximately 10^5 TCR templates per sample were assayed on the deep sequencing platform. Genomic DNA extracted from sorted T cells was used for TCRbeta CDR3 sequencing. On the study's bioinformatics: The R programming language was used for clonal analysis of the TCRbeta CDR3 data. Alloreactive CD4+ and CD8+ clones were identified by comparing unstimulated samples to CFSE-low samples taken after the reaction. Regulatory or non-regulatory origin was assigned to alloreactive CD4+ clones by matching of sequences to sorted unstimulated Treg and non-Treg repertoires. TCRdb provides this immuneACCESS table in a form limited to in-frame rearrangements. Some clones are lacking; in checked studies, under half of them reflect an unresolved V gene, and why the rest are absent is not known. V and J calls and clone size come straight from that table; D and trimming were deduced from the DNA. The sample records about 98,000 clones, roughly nine tenths of which are singletons. Of the sample, 0.85% to 1.2% falls within the top ten clones.

The source of the sample is a study of siplizumab effects on memory and regulatory T cells (dated by TCRdb to the late 2010s). Turning to the overall study: The effect of the anti-CD2 antibody siplizumab on alloreactive T-cell subsets was examined in allogeneic mixed lymphocyte reactions constructed from human PBMCs.

Summary of the overall study and its limitations: Unstimulated naive T cells appeared more diverse than memory T cells, and naive cells seemed to contribute substantially to the alloresponse. Whether proliferating Tregs from siplizumab cultures were suppressive was not functionally confirmed. Because sequences at frequencies below about 10^-5 were poorly captured, only a minor fraction of alloreactive clones could be mapped back to unstimulated subsets. Siplizumab significantly lowered the cumulative frequency of alloreactive sequences that could be traced to unstimulated CD4+ memory T cells. In reactions with siplizumab, an average of about 75% of mappable alloreactive CD4+ clones were Treg-derived, compared with roughly 30% in control reactions. For roughly 80-96% of proliferating CD4+ or CD8+ clones, no naive or memory phenotype could be assigned.

From a lookup of the germline V gene, CDR1 and CDR2 are SGHTS and YDEGEE. From its cysteine to its phenylalanine, the CDR3 spans 15 amino acids. This entry keeps only the CDR3 DNA: 45 bases, framed from base 1. Compared with germline, V lacks 6 bases and J lacks 0 bases; bases without a gene match: 7. Sorted unstimulated T cells, along with proliferating T cells recovered from mixed lymphocyte reactions, underwent TCRbeta CDR3 sequencing. Fresh whole blood from around 11 HLA-typed healthy donors was used to isolate PBMCs. The V and J segments used are TRBV5-8 and TRBJ1-1; 8 middle bases align to TRBD1. The sample comprised CD4+ T cells sorted from blood. This receptor was obtained from a human donor in good health. This receptor carries the CDR3 CASNRQGIMNTEAFF. At the DNA level, the sequence is TGTGCCAGCAACCGACAGGGGATCATGAACACTGAAGCTTTCTTT.